This T cell receptor beta chain was captured by sequencing in a study of blood T cell repertoires in COVID-19. Study-level information: Acute-phase and convalescent COVID-19 samples originated in the United States, Italy and Spain. From T cells, B-cell-depleted T cells, or PBMCs came the material, which was cDNA or gDNA.

Per the original methods: Counts of nucleated cells, estimated from reference gene primer amplification, were obtained. Generated by immunoSEQ multiplex PCR, the TCRdb table keeps only in-frame clones and is missing some. D and trimming were read from the DNA, whereas the V and J calls and clone size are those reported in that table. Among about 190,000 clones listed, approximately 90% were seen once. This CDR3 has 16 residues. V was clipped by 1 base and J by 4 bases, with 15 bases between them. Germline CDR1 reads SGHAT; CDR2 reads FQNNGV. The source of this sequence is a human donor in a cohort sampled during active COVID-19. The chain joins TRBV11-2 to TRBJ2-3, with a weak D call TRBD2 (5 bases). The sequenced material came from peripheral blood. CDR3 amino acids: CASSLGASLGSDTQYF. The CDR3 DNA follows: TGTGCCAGCAGCTTAGGAGCTAGCTTAGGGTCAGATACGCAGTATTTT.